This entry describes one T cell receptor beta chain. Its antigen remains unknown. The data were obtained in a study of cytomegalovirus exposure and HLA in healthy donors. Germline V CDR1 and CDR2: MNHEY, SVGAGI. V was clipped by 5 bases and J by 7 bases, with 18 bases between them. The CDR3 length is 14 residues. Study observations and caveats: The study labeled about 160 TCR beta chains cytomegalovirus-associated.

In the PCR, 60 Vbeta and 13 Jbeta primers were used. Clones were read by immunoSEQ multiplex PCR, and TCRdb kept only the in-frame ones, dropping some. The table shows some 120,000 clones, with about 16% occurring only once. The sequence was obtained from a woman aged 18 to 35 in good health and CMV-seronegative. This chain uses TRBV6-5 with TRBJ2-7, with D possibly TRBD2 on 7 matching bases. Specimen: PBMCs. CDR3 in DNA: TGTGCCAGCAGTGACCGGGGGGCCGCGGGGGAGCAGTACTTC. Residues: CASSDRGAAGEQYF.